The next 31 T cell receptor beta chains were all read from a single sample in a study of metastatic and nonmetastatic thyroid tumors. TCRdb redid the clone calls on the PCR reads using MiXCR. Of around 20,000 clones listed, roughly 23% are singletons. Patients had received no treatment of any kind before thyroid surgery. The specimen was blood. Receptors originate from a male donor with papillary thyroid cancer or a benign thyroid nodule (not recorded which). Some clones in this sample may be carry-over from other donors' samples.

This clone was found many times. The chain is built from TRBV11-2 and TRBJ2-3; weak D call: TRBD2 (5 bases). The germline CDR1 and CDR2 sequences are SGHAT and FQNNGV. The V end was cut by 5 bases, the J end by 1 base, with 13 bases between. There are 15 residues in the CDR3. Written as DNA, the CDR3 is TGTGCCAGCAGCCCTACGGGATATGGCACAGATACGCAGTATTTT. Residues: CASSPTGYGTDTQYF.

This clone was seen ten or more times. This chain uses TRBV24-1 with TRBJ2-1; D might be TRBD2 (6 bases). V lost 4 bases, J lost 7 bases, and 19 bases lay in between. The CDR3 length is 16 residues. The germline V gene has CDR1 KGHDR and CDR2 SFDVKD. CDR3 sequence reads: CATSDPTGALANEQFF. In DNA, the CDR3 is TGTGCCACCAGTGACCCTACGGGAGCGCTTGCGAATGAGCAGTTCTTC.

This clone was observed at least ten times. The rearrangement links TRBV6-1 to TRBJ1-6, with D perhaps TRBD1 (5 bases). Between the trimmed V and J ends, which lost 8 bases and 1 base, there was a span of 9 bases. Germline V CDR1 and CDR2: MNHNS, SASEGT. The CDR3 spans 14 residues. The DNA of the CDR3 is TGTGCCAGCGGGAGGGGATCCTATAATTCACCCCTCCACTTT. Its translation: CASGRGSYNSPLHF.

There are many counts of this clone. The V call is TRBV19, the J call TRBJ2-7; perhaps D is TRBD1 or TRBD2 (5 bases each). The germline V gene encodes CDR1 LNHDA and CDR2 SQIVND (reference sequence). The CDR3 loop spans 15 amino acids. The V gene lost 3 bases and the J gene lost 0 bases, with 12 bases spanning the gap. The CDR3 loop reads CASSMMGETSYEQYF. The DNA of the CDR3 is TGTGCCAGTAGTATGATGGGGGAGACCTCCTACGAGCAGTACTTC.

Ten or more counts support this clone. This chain connects TRBV6-4 to TRBJ2-2; TRBD1 might be the D (5 bases). The CDR3 is 14 residues long. The germline gives CDR1 MRHNA, CDR2 SNTAGT. V shed 7 bases and J shed 3 bases, with 12 bases lying between them. CDR3 nucleotides: TGTGCCAGCACGGCAGGGTCAGACACCGGGGAGCTGTTTTTT. Translated, it gives CASTAGSDTGELFF.

The sample holds many counts of this clone. The gene calls are TRBV15 and TRBJ2-2; 9 bases are a match to TRBD1. The germline V gene has CDR1 LNHNV and CDR2 YYDKDF (reference sequence). The CDR3 sequence is 16 residues long. The ends lost 1 base at V and 3 bases at J; junction bases unmatched: 3. The CDR3 here is CATSRAQGADTGELFF. The DNA of the CDR3 is TGTGCCACCAGCAGAGCACAGGGGGCGGACACCGGGGAGCTGTTTTTT.

The chain couples TRBV9 to TRBJ2-5; D is perhaps TRBD1 or TRBD2 (5 bases each). Germline V lookup: CDR1 SGDLS, CDR2 YYNGEE. V gave up 3 bases and J gave up 13 bases, with 13 bases separating them. The CDR3 loop spans 11 amino acids. In nucleotides, the CDR3 is TGTGCCAGCAGCGCCAGAGGGGATATGTACTTC. Its translation: CASSARGDMYF.

The genes are TRBV29-1 and TRBJ1-1; D may be TRBD1 (6 bases). The CDR3 runs to 12 residues. Germline CDR1 reads SQVTM; CDR2 reads ANQGSEA. The germline V and J ends were trimmed by 4 bases and 4 bases, with 10 bases remaining between them. The CDR3 DNA reads TGCAGCGTTGTAGGGGGTAGCACTGAAGCTTTCTTT. Translating it yields CSVVGGSTEAFF.

This clone showed up many times. The chain carries TRBV5-1 and TRBJ1-2; TRBD1 is a possible D gene (6 bases). The length of the CDR3 is 15 residues. Germline V gene data show CDR1 as SGHRS and CDR2 as YFSETQ. V was pared by 6 bases and J by 5 bases, with 20 bases between. CDR3 residues: CASTFSTGVGYGYTF. The DNA for the CDR3 is TGCGCCAGCACCTTTTCGACAGGCGTTGGTTATGGCTACACCTTC.

This clone was seen more than once but under ten times. A read error may be the cause here, since a much bigger clone is one base away. V gene TRBV5-1 combines with J gene TRBJ2-1, with D perhaps matching TRBD1 (6 bases). Germline assignment: CDR1 SGHRS and CDR2 YFSETQ. The CDR3 is 16 amino acids. The CDR3 is CAGSLAGDQRYNEQFF. The CDR3 DNA follows: TGCGCCGGCAGCTTGGCAGGGGACCAGAGATACAATGAGCAGTTCTTC.

This clone was counted a single time. The chain has TRBV15 and TRBJ2-6, with TRBD2 identical over 14 bases. Germline CDR1 and CDR2: LNHNV and YYDKDF (reference sequence). V dropped 4 bases and J dropped 2; count of bases not matched to a gene: 13. This CDR3 spans 21 amino acids. CDR3 DNA: TGTGCCACCAGCACGCCGATCGGACTAGCGGGAGGTCCGGCTGGGGCCAACGTCCTGACTTTC. This codes for CATSTPIGLAGGPAGANVLTF.

There are many counts of this clone. The chain carries TRBV28 and TRBJ1-5; 7 bases align to TRBD1. The V and J ends lost 4 bases and 1 base, in that order; junction bases with no gene match: 10. The CDR3 has 17 residues. Germline CDR1 reads MDHEN; CDR2 reads SYDVKM. The CDR3 spells CASSSREGARSNQPQHF. The CDR3 DNA follows: TGTGCCAGCAGTTCGAGGGAGGGGGCGCGGAGCAATCAGCCCCAGCATTTT.

This chain joins TRBV28 and TRBJ1-1; D gene ambiguous. Looked up from germline, CDR1 is MDHEN and CDR2 is SYDVKM. The germline V and J ends were trimmed by 2 bases and 6 bases, with 4 bases remaining between them. The CDR3 runs 11 residues. This CDR3 is CASSLRAEAFF. DNA for the CDR3: TGTGCCAGCAGTTTAAGGGCTGAAGCTTTCTTT.

This clone has at least ten counts. The chain is built from TRBV6-1 and TRBJ1-1, with a possible D match to TRBD1 (5 bases). Germline V gene data show CDR1 as MNHNS and CDR2 as SASEGT. V was cut by 0 bases and J by 7 bases, with 21 bases left in between. The CDR3 covers 17 residues. CDR3 protein: CASSEAWDARVGNEAFF. DNA for the CDR3: TGTGCCAGCAGTGAAGCCTGGGACGCCCGGGTCGGGAATGAAGCTTTCTTT.

The chain uses TRBV28 and TRBJ2-7, with 9 bases lining up with TRBD2. V gave up 4 bases and J gave up 2 bases; unmatched junction bases: 15. CDR1 MDHEN and CDR2 SYDVKM come from the germline V gene. The length of the CDR3 is 18 residues. This CDR3 is CASSSPYALAGIPYEQYF. The CDR3, as DNA: TGTGCCAGCAGTTCCCCATACGCTCTAGCGGGAATCCCCTACGAGCAGTACTTC.

The chain carries TRBV20-1 and TRBJ2-1; TRBD2 aligns across 11 bases. J gave up 9 bases and V 2 bases, and 9 bases lay outside the gene matches. CDR3 length equals 15 residues. CDR1 and CDR2 (germline): DFQATT, SNEGSKA (reference sequence). CDR3: CSARSPSGRSLEQFF. CDR3 coding DNA: TGCAGTGCTAGATCTCCTAGCGGGAGGTCCCTTGAGCAGTTCTTC.

On this clone: With a much larger clone just one base away, this may be a read error. The chain links TRBV7-3 to TRBJ2-1, with D perhaps matching TRBD1 or TRBD2 (5 bases each). With 4 bases removed from V and 7 bases from J, the gap between germline ends came to 14 bases. The CDR3 covers 14 residues. Germline loops: CDR1 SGHTA, CDR2 FQGTGA. CDR3 sequence: CASSYPAGSNEQFF. The CDR3 DNA is TGTGCCAGCAGCTACCCTGCAGGGAGTAATGAGCAGTTCTTC.

The gene calls are TRBV6-1 and TRBJ2-5; D is ambiguous. Germline CDR1 is MNHNS and CDR2 is SASEGT. This CDR3 has 12 amino acids. The ends were cut back, 2 bases at V and 5 bases at J, with 6 bases in the middle. The CDR3 loop reads CASSELGETQYF. CDR3 sequence (DNA): TGTGCCAGCAGTGAACTCGGGGAGACCCAGTACTTC.

The rearrangement joins TRBV20-1 to TRBJ2-7; 10 nucleotides align to TRBD2. This CDR3 spans 15 amino acids. The J segment lost 7 bases and the V segment lost 0 bases, leaving 9 bases of the junction unmatched. Germline CDR1 DFQATT, CDR2 SNEGSKA (reference sequence). The CDR3 here is CSARERAGGPWEQYF. CDR3 in DNA: TGCAGTGCTAGAGAACGAGCGGGAGGGCCTTGGGAGCAGTACTTC.

This clone was recorded at least ten times. The chain couples TRBV4-1 to TRBJ1-2, with D tentatively TRBD1 (5 bases). Trimming took 8 bases from V and 6 from J, leaving 25 bases between them. CDR1 is MGHRA and CDR2 is YSYEKL in the germline V gene. This CDR3 comprises 16 residues. The CDR3 sequence is CASSSGRVGNVDGYTF. DNA for the CDR3: TGCGCCAGCTCTAGTGGCAGGGTGGGTAATGTAGATGGCTACACCTTC.

This clone was observed many times. The chain joins TRBV14 to TRBJ1-2, with 8 bases lining up with TRBD1. From germline, CDR1 is SGHDN and CDR2 FVKESK. The CDR3 extends over 14 amino acids. The V segment lost 5 bases and the J segment 5 bases; nucleotides outside the gene matches: 7. The CDR3 loop is CASSAPGQEYGYTF. The CDR3 coding sequence is TGTGCCAGCAGCGCACCGGGACAGGAGTATGGCTACACCTTC. The whole variable domain, remainder taken from reference TRBV14 and TRBJ1-2, is EAGVTQFPSHSVIEKGQTVTLRCDPISGHDNLYWYRRVMGKEIKFLLHFVKESKQDESGMPNNRFLAERTGGTYSTLKVQPAELEDSGVYFCASSAPGQEYGYTFGSGTRLTVV.

This clone has only a few counts. The genes are TRBV6-1 and TRBJ2-1, with 8 bases aligning to TRBD2. The CDR3 spans 16 residues. The germline V gene encodes CDR1 MNHNS and CDR2 SASEGT. Trimming took 2 bases from V and 7 from J; bases not matched to a gene: 10. Written as DNA, the CDR3 is TGTGCCAGCAGTGAACGTCTCGGGAGGGAACAAAATGAGCAGTTCTTC. Encoded protein: CASSERLGREQNEQFF.

This clone was observed many times. The CDR3 nucleotides are TGTGCCAGCAGTGAAGAAAGGACAGGGGTCACTGAAGCTTTCTTT. This codes for CASSEERTGVTEAFF. V gene TRBV2 combines with J gene TRBJ1-1; 9 nucleotides agree with TRBD1. The length of the CDR3 is 15 residues. Germline assignment: CDR1 SNHLY and CDR2 FYNNEI. V shed 1 base, J shed 4 bases, and the junction held 4 bases outside the gene matches.

The V call is TRBV5-4, the J call TRBJ1-2; 7 nucleotides align to TRBD1. Looked up from germline, CDR1 is SGHNT and CDR2 is YYREEE (reference sequence). The V segment lost 4 bases and the J segment 8 bases; nucleotides outside the gene matches: 14. The CDR3 is 15 amino acids. CDR3 DNA: TGTGCCAGCAGCGAGACCGGGACAGCGTTCTCCGGCTACACCTTC. As protein: CASSETGTAFSGYTF. The complete variable domain, with remaining parts taken from reference TRBV5-4 and TRBJ1-2, reads ETGVTQSPTHLIKTRGQQVTLRCSSQSGHNTVSWYQQALGQGPQFIFQYYREEENGRGNFPPRFSGLQFPNYSSELNVNALELDDSALYLCASSETGTAFSGYTFGSGTRLTVV.

This clone was seen many times. V usage is TRBV18 and J usage is TRBJ1-2; TRBD1 matches 7 bases. This CDR3 has 14 residues. Germline V CDR1 and CDR2: KGHSH, LQKENI. With 2 bases clipped from V and 6 bases from J, the junction kept 6 bases outside the gene matches. The CDR3 region is CASSPKRGLDGYTF. In nucleotides, the CDR3 is TGTGCCAGCTCACCAAAGAGGGGGCTGGATGGCTACACCTTC.

This chain connects TRBV11-2 to TRBJ2-2; no clear D. The CDR3 consists of 14 residues. CDR1 SGHAT and CDR2 FQNNGV come from the germline V gene. V dropped 4 bases and J dropped 6 bases, with 12 bases sitting between them. The CDR3 bases are TGTGCCAGCAGCTGGGCTTCGACTGCCGGGGAGCTGTTTTTT. Its protein product is CASSWASTAGELFF.

This clone has ten or more counts. V gene TRBV5-1 combines with J gene TRBJ1-2; D unresolved. CDR3 length: 13 residues. The germline V gene has CDR1 SGHRS and CDR2 YFSETQ. Trimming took off 7 bases at V and 4 bases at J, with 14 bases between the two ends. CDR3 region: CASQGGSSYGYTF. The CDR3 bases are TGCGCCAGCCAAGGTGGGAGCAGCTATGGCTACACCTTC.

This clone was counted between two and nine times. The chain has TRBV6-5 and TRBJ1-2; D remains unclear. This CDR3 is 13 amino acids long. Germline CDR1 reads MNHEY; CDR2 reads SVGAGI. V lost 0 bases and J lost 2, with 4 bases in between. In DNA, the CDR3 is TGTGCCAGCAGTTACTCAGGGAACTATGGCTACACCTTC. This encodes CASSYSGNYGYTF.

The chain combines TRBV2 with TRBJ2-3, with D hard to call. V gave up 4 bases and J gave up 9 bases, with 11 bases separating them. The CDR3 is 12 amino acids. Per germline, CDR1 SNHLY and CDR2 FYNNEI. CDR3 protein: CASSVVADTQYF. Written as DNA, the CDR3 is TGTGCCAGCAGTGTAGTGGCCGACACGCAGTATTTT. Together with reference TRBV2 and TRBJ2-3, the CDR3 gives the full variable domain: EPEVTQTPSHQVTQMGQEVILRCVPISNHLYFYWYRQILGQKVEFLVSFYNNEISEKSEIFDDQFSVERPDGSNFTLKIRSTKLEDSAMYFCASSVVADTQYFGPGTRLTVL.

Only a few counts were recorded for this clone. In DNA form, the CDR3 reads TGTGCCAGCACTAAAGCGGGAGACTCCTACAATGAGCAGTTCTTC. As protein: CASTKAGDSYNEQFF. V is TRBV6-1 and J is TRBJ2-1, with TRBD2 matching 8 bases. V shed 7 bases and J 0 bases; nucleotides not matched to a gene: 5. The CDR3 is made up of 15 amino acids. CDR1 and CDR2 from the germline V gene are MNHNS and SASEGT.

This clone was observed at least ten times. The chain is built from TRBV12-3 or TRBV12-4 and TRBJ2-1, with 7 bases aligning to TRBD2. V was clipped by 4 bases and J by 1 base; unmatched bases: 7. This CDR3 comprises 16 residues. Written as DNA, the CDR3 is TGTGCCAGCAGTTCCCTCCCAGCGGGATCCTACAATGAGCAGTTCTTC. It codes for CASSSLPAGSYNEQFF.